What follows is one TCR beta chain and its context. Its antigen is currently unknown. This sample stems from a study of cytomegalovirus exposure and HLA in healthy donors. Study details: The platform used for the 120 or so validation repertoires matched that of the roughly 670 first-cohort repertoires, a later analysis reported.

The germline gives CDR1 LNHDA, CDR2 SQIVND (reference sequence). There are 15 residues in the CDR3. V was shortened by 6 bases and J by 1 base, with 14 bases between the two germline ends. This table comes from immunoSEQ multiplex PCR, and its TCRdb copy is limited to in-frame clones, with some not included. Here the sample spans 110,000 to 150,000 clones, roughly nine tenths being singletons. Study-level results: That first-cohort TCR clusters tended to co-occur in the 90 to 150 validation repertoires was found in a later analysis. Cytomegalovirus-associated TCR beta chains were listed, numbering 150 to 200.

Separation from the approximately 670-subject first cohort characterized the approximately 120-subject validation cohort, to which the donors belonged. The TCR sequence derives from a young man in good health and CMV-seronegative. The sequenced sample consisted of PBMCs. This sequence joins TRBV19 and TRBJ2-3; D ambiguous. The CDR3 region is CASRRSLLRTDTQYF. Here the CDR3 DNA reads TGTGCCAGTAGGAGGAGTCTCCTCCGCACAGATACGCAGTATTTT.